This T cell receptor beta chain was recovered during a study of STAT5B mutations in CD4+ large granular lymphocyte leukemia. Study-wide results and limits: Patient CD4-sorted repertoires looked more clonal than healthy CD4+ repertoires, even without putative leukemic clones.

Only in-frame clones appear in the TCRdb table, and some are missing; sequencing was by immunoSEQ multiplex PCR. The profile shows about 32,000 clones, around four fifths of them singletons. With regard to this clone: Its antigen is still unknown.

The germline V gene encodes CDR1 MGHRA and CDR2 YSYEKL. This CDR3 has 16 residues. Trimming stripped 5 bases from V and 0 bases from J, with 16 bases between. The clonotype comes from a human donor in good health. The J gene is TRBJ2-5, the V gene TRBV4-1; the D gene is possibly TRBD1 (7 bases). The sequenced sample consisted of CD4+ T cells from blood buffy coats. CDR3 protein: CASSKQTGRYQETQYF. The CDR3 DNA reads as TGCGCCAGCAGCAAACAGACAGGGAGGTACCAAGAGACCCAGTACTTC.